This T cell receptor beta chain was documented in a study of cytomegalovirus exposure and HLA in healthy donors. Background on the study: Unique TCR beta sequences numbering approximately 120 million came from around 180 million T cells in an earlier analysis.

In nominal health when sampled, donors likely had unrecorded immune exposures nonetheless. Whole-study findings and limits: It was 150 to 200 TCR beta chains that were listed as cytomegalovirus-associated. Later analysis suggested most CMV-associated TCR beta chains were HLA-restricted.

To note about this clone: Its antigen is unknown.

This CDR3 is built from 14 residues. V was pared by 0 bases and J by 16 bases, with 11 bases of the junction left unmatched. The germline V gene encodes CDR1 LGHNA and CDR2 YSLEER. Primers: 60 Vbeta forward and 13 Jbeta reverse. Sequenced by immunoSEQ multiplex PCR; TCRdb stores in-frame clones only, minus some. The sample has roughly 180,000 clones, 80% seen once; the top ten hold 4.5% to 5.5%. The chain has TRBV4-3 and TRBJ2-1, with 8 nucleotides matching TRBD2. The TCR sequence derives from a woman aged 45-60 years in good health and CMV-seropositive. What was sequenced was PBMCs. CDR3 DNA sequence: TGCGCCAGCAGCCAAGATGTGCTAGCGGGTCCTTTCTTCTTC. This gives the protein CASSQDVLAGPFFF.